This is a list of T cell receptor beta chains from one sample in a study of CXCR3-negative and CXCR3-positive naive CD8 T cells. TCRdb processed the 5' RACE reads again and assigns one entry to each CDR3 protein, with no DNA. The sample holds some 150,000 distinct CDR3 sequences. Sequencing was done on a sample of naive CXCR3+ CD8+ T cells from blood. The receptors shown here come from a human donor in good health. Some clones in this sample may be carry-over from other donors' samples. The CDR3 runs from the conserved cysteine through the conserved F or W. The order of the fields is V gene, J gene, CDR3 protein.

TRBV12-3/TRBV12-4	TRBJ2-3	CASSPPDREGPDTQYF
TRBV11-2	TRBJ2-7	CASSFEGIGYEQYF
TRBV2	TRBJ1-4	CASIPRTVVNEKLFF
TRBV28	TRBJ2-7	CASSFPQTEYEQYF
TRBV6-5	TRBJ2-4	CASSYGQGSGENIQYF
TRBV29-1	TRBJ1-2	CSVEEGQGADGYTF
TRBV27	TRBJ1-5	CASSLIAGDPDQPQHF
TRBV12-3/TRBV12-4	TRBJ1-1	CASTAGTGGAYTEAFF
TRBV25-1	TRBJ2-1	CASSEGSSGGVWNEQFF
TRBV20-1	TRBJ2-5	CSARVGTSLETQYF
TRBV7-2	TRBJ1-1	CASSLGDLFDGAFF
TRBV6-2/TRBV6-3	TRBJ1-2	CASSYEGVANYGHTF
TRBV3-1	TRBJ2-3	CASSQENYRPTIRDTQYF
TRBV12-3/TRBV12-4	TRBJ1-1	CASSSAGLNTEAFF
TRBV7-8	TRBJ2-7	CASSPQPGTFSYEQYF
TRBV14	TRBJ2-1	CASSHQGFEQFF
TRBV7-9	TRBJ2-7	CASSLGVYEQYF
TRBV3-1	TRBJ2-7	CASSQDARGGSYEQYF
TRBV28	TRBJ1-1	CASISGQGTLVAFF
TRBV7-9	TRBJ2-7	CASSLGDYEQYF
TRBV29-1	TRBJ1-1	CSAGPTGIITEAFF
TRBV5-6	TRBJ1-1	CASSLVPTGGEAFF
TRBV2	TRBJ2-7	CATVTSPDEQYF
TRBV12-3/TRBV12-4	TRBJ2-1	CASSEGSGYNEQFF
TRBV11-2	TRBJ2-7	CASSDKQGYVSYEQYF
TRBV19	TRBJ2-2	CASSHRSGPNTGELFF
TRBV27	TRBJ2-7	CASSPSMGEGAYEQYF
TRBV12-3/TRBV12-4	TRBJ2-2	CASSLRSTGELFF
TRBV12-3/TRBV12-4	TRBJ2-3	CASSGTSGVLSTDTQYF
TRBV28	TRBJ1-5	CASSRTGLGNQPQHF
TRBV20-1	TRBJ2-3	CSATGGTSSNTQYF
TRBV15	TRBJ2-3	CATSREGTYTDTQYF
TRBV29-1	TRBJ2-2	CSVDGTGFDTGELFF
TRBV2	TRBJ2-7	CASSDLEGTYEQYF